This T cell receptor (beta chain) appears in the sequencing data of a study of T cell responses to AZD1222 COVID-19 vaccine. The wider study: Both about-4-week and about-12-week second-dose recipients were combined. Study-level findings and limits: Every sample of the repertoires postdated the peak T cell response. Donors, mostly white British, included more females; clonal diversity was possibly underestimated.

Sequencing was performed with immunoSEQ multiplex PCR; in TCRdb, only in-frame clones are kept and a portion is missing. This sample has around 100,000 clones; 86% occur once, and the top ten carry around 1.5%. On this clone itself: What it recognizes is unknown.

The J segment lost 10 bases and the V segment lost 2 bases, leaving 10 bases of the junction unmatched. CDR1 and CDR2 (germline): MNHEY, SMNVEV (reference sequence). The CDR3 is 15 residues long. This TCR was sampled from an adult in good health. Source: peripheral blood, taken on day 0 of AZD1222 vaccination. The gene calls are TRBV27 and TRBJ1-4; 7 bases agree with TRBD1. For the CDR3, the DNA is TGTGCCAGCAGTTTAACGGATAACAGGGGTGGAAAACTGTTTTTT. Its protein is CASSLTDNRGGKLFF.